This TCR beta chain originates from a study of long-term antiretroviral therapy in people with HIV. They ran version v3.0 of the immunoSEQ assay at survey level. Sequencing was directed toward about 35,000-55,000 T-cell genomes in each sample. Generated by immunoSEQ multiplex PCR, the TCRdb table keeps only in-frame clones and is missing some. The sample lists 30,000 to 40,000 clones; around 85% were seen once. In regard to this clone: Its specificity is not known.

Findings and caveats of the study: HIV repertoires showed narrower CDR3 length ranges than controls. Post-ART diversity increased but stayed below transplant donor controls.

The CDR3 runs 16 residues. The J segment lost 3 bases and the V segment lost 10 bases, leaving 9 bases of the junction unmatched. The germline V gene encodes CDR1 ENHRY and CDR2 SYGVKD. HIV-positive participants all received treatment in the United States. The source of this sequence is a man aged 18 to 30 with HIV. The specimen was unsorted PBMCs, collected 1.5 years after starting antiretroviral therapy. The V call is TRBV10-3, the J call TRBJ2-3; 14 bases map to TRBD2. The CDR3 loop is CATEAGTSGRTDTQYF. For the CDR3, the DNA is TGTGCCACGGAAGCCGGGACTAGCGGGAGAACAGATACGCAGTATTTT.